One and the same sample provided the 9 T cell receptor beta chains below, sequenced in a study of blood T cell repertoires in COVID-19. Using immunoSEQ multiplex PCR, the repertoire was profiled, and TCRdb retains in-frame clones only, with some absent. The sample lists under 200,000 clones, about 90% occurring once. The sequencing sample was made of peripheral blood. The receptors stem from a woman aged 70 to 79 with acute or convalescent COVID-19.

V and J are TRBV6-2 or TRBV6-3 and TRBJ2-1, with 9 bases that match TRBD2. The V gene end was trimmed by 3 bases and the J gene end by 6 bases; junction bases not matched to a gene: 12. The CDR3 runs to 17 residues. Germline V gives CDR1 MNHEY, CDR2 SVGEGT. In nucleotides, the CDR3 is TGTGCCAGCAGTTATGGGGCTAGCGGGATTAATTCCAATGAGCAGTTCTTC. Its translation is CASSYGASGINSNEQFF.

This chain uses TRBV18 with TRBJ2-7; 7 bases match TRBD1. Trimming at V came to 6 bases and at J to 3 bases, leaving 17 bases not matched to a gene. The CDR3 runs to 17 residues. CDR1 and CDR2 from the germline V gene are KGHSH and LQKENI. The CDR3 here is CASSPGQVTAILYEQYF. The CDR3 bases are TGTGCCAGCTCCCCCGGACAGGTGACGGCCATCCTCTACGAGCAGTACTTC.

The chain joins TRBV3-1 (or the pseudogene TRBV3-2) to TRBJ1-2, with D possibly matching TRBD1 (5 bases). Per germline, CDR1 LGHDT and CDR2 YNNKEL (reference sequence). This CDR3 is built from 15 residues. With 0 bases removed from V and 6 bases from J, the gap between germline ends came to 14 bases. The CDR3 DNA is TGTGCCAGCAGCCAAGATCGGGGGAATCTTAATGGCTACACCTTC. It specifies CASSQDRGNLNGYTF.

The chain employs TRBV13 and TRBJ1-1; 11 positions agree with TRBD1. CDR1 and CDR2 (germline): PRHDT, FYEKMQ (reference sequence). Germline trimming cut 4 bases from V and 4 bases from J; bases unmatched to any gene: 2. The CDR3 is 14 amino acids. The CDR3 reads CASSWTGGLTEAFF. Here the CDR3 DNA reads TGTGCCAGCAGCTGGACAGGGGGCCTCACTGAAGCTTTCTTT.

The chain carries TRBV13 and TRBJ1-2, with 7 bases that match TRBD1. V dropped 3 bases and J dropped 8; count of bases not matched to a gene: 6. The CDR3 contains 13 residues. Germline CDR1 and CDR2: PRHDT and FYEKMQ (reference sequence). The CDR3 DNA follows: TGTGCCAGCAGCTTGGGACAGTCGCTGGGCTACACCTTC. It yields the protein CASSLGQSLGYTF.

This clone was detected many times. CDR3 sequence reads: CASSLDGTDQPQHF. The CDR3 nucleotides read TGTGCCAGCAGCTTGGACGGGACAGATCAGCCCCAGCATTTT. The chain recombines TRBV5-4 with TRBJ1-5; 7 nucleotides agree with TRBD1. In germline, CDR1 is SGHNT, CDR2 YYREEE (reference sequence). V was pared by 0 bases and J by 5 bases, with 2 bases of the junction left unmatched. This CDR3 has 14 residues.

The chain carries TRBV9 and TRBJ1-3; D is uncertain. The CDR3 contains 15 residues. Germline V lookup: CDR1 SGDLS, CDR2 YYNGEE. The V and J ends lost 0 bases and 0 bases respectively, with 7 bases between them. The CDR3 DNA reads as TGTGCCAGCAGCGTAGGGGCTGTCTCTGGAAACACCATATATTTT. Its translation is CASSVGAVSGNTIYF. The whole variable domain, remainder taken from reference TRBV9 and TRBJ1-3, is DSGVTQTPKHLITATGQRVTLRCSPRSGDLSVYWYQQSLDQGLQFLIQYYNGEERAKGNILERFSAQQFPDLHSELNLSSLELGDSALYFCASSVGAVSGNTIYFGEGSWLTVV.

This chain links TRBV7-3 with TRBJ2-7; D is perhaps TRBD1 (5 bases). The CDR3 is made up of 13 amino acids. Germline CDR1 and CDR2: SGHTA and FQGTGA. Between the trimmed V and J ends, which lost 5 bases and 2 bases, there was a span of 10 bases. As DNA, the CDR3 is TGTGCCAGCAGCCAGGGTAACGCCTACGAGCAGTACTTC. This codes for CASSQGNAYEQYF.

The genes are TRBV6-1 and TRBJ2-5, with 7 nucleotides matching TRBD1. Trimming cost V 2 bases and J 5 bases; bases outside gene matches: 8. This CDR3 has 15 amino acids. Per germline, CDR1 MNHNS and CDR2 SASEGT. CDR3 DNA sequence: TGTGCCAGCAGTGAAAAGGGGGCCCGGCTTGAGACCCAGTACTTC. Protein product: CASSEKGARLETQYF.